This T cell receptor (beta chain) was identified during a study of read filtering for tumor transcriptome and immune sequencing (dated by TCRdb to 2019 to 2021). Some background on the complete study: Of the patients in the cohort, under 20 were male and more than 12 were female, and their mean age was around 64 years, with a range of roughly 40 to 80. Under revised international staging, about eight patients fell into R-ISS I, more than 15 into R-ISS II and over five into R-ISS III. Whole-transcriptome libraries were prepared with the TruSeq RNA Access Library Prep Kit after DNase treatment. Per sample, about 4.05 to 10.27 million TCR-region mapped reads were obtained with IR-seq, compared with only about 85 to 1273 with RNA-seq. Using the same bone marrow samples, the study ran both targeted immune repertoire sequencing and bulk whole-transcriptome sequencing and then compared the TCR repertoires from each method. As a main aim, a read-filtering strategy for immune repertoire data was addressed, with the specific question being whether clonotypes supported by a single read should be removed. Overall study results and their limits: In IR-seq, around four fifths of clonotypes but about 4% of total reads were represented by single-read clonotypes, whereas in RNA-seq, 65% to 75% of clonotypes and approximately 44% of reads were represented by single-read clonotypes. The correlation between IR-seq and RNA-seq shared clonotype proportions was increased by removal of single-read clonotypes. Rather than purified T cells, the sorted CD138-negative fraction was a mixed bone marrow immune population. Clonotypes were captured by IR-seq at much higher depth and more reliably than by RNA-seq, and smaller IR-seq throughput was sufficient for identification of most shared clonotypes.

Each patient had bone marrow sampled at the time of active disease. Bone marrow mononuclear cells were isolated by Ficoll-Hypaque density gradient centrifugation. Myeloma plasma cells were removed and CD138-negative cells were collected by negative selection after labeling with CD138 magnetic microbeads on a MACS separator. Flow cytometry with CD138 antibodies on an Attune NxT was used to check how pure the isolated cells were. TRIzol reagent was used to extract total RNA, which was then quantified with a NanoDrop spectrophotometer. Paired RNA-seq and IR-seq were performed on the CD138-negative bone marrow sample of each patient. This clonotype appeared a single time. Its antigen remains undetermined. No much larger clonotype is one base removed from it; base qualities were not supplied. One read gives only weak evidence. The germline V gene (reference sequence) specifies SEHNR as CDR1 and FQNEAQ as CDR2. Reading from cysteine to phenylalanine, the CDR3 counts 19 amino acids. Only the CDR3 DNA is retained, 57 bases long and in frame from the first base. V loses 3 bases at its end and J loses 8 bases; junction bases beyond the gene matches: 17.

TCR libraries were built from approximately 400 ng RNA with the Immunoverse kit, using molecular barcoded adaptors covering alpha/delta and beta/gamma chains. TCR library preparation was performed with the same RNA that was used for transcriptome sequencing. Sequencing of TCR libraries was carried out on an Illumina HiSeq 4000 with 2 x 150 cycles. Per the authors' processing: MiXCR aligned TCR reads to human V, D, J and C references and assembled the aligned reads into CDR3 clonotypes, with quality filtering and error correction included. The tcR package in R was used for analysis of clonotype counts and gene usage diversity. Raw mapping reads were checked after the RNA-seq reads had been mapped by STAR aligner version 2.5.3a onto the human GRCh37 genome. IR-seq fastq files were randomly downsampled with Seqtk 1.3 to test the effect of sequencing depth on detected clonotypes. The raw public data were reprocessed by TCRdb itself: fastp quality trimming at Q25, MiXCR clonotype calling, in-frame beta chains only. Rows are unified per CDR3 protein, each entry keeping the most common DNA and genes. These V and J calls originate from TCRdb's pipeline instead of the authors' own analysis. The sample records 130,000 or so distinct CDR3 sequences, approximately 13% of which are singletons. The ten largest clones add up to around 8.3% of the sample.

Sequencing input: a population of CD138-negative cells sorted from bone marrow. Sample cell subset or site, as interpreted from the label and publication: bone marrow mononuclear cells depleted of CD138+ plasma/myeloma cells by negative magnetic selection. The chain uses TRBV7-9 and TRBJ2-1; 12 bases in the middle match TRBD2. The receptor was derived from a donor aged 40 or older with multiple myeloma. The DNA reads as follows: TGTGCCAGCAGCTTCCTGACTAGCGGGAGCCGGGAGTACGTGGATGAGCAGTTCTTC. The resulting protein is CASSFLTSGSREYVDEQFF.